The 20 T cell receptor beta chains below were found in one sample sequenced in a study of T cells in Graves' hyperthyroidism and ophthalmopathy (dated by TCRdb to the late 2010s). Library method: multiplex PCR. For sequencing, an Illumina HiSeq 2000 was employed. TCR beta CDR3 regions were amplified from RNA transcripts. For the first round of RT-PCR on the TCR CDR3, the HTBI primer set was used together with the Qiagen OneStep RT-PCR kit. The raw public reads went through TCRdb reprocessing: fastp at Q25, MiXCR clone calling, in-frame beta chains kept. Each CDR3 protein appears once, grouped with its most common genes and DNA. This sample is represented by approximately 590,000 distinct CDR3 sequences; roughly 14% of them were singletons. The ten biggest clones cover around 7.5% of the sample. Source material: blood. The receptors here all came from a woman between 25 and 40 years old with Graves' hyperthyroidism.

Regarding this clonotype: A much more abundant neighbour one base away suggests this may be a read error. This chain uses TRBV10-3 with TRBJ2-5; D possibly uses TRBD1 or TRBD2 (5 bases each). Germline loops: CDR1 ENHRY, CDR2 SYGVKD. This CDR3 has 15 amino acids. Trimming stripped 0 bases from V and 1 base from J, with 9 bases between. The CDR3 protein is CAISESGDLQETQYF. CDR3 DNA: TGTGCCATCAGTGAGTCTGGGGACCTCCAAGAGACCCAGTACTTC.

This clonotype was seen at least ten times. The chain links TRBV5-1 to TRBJ2-7; D unclear. The germline V and J ends were trimmed by 0 bases and 3 bases, with 10 bases remaining between them. Germline V lookup: CDR1 SGHRS, CDR2 YFSETQ. CDR3 length equals 14 residues. The CDR3 sequence: CASSLGGSDYEQYF. CDR3 nucleotide sequence: TGCGCCAGCAGCTTGGGCGGAAGCGACTACGAGCAGTACTTC.

With respect to this clonotype: One end of the junction fails to match germline, which may point to a read error. The CDR3 sequence: CASSSRTSGTLDTQYF. The CDR3 DNA sequence: TGCGCCAGCAGCTCCAGGACTAGCGGAACCTTAGATACGCAGTACTTT. The chain combines TRBV5-1 with TRBJ2-3; 10 nucleotides line up with TRBD2. The CDR3 is made up of 16 amino acids. In germline, CDR1 is SGHRS, CDR2 YFSETQ.

This clonotype was seen ten or more times. The V call is TRBV10-3, the J call TRBJ2-3, with D possibly being TRBD1 (6 bases). The germline gives CDR1 ENHRY, CDR2 SYGVKD. Trimming left V 5 bases short and J 2 bases short, with 11 bases between. There are 14 residues in the CDR3. CDR3 residues: CAISPDSATDTQYF. In DNA form, the CDR3 reads TGTGCCATCAGTCCGGACAGCGCCACAGATACGCAGTATTTT.

This clonotype was observed at least ten times. V and J are TRBV7-9 and TRBJ2-3; weak D call: TRBD2 (6 bases). The CDR3 extends over 15 amino acids. V shed 3 bases and J shed 2 bases, with 12 bases lying between them. Germline-derived CDR1 and CDR2 are SEHNR and FQNEAQ (reference sequence). The CDR3 region is CASSLSGLDTDTQYF. CDR3 DNA sequence: TGTGCCAGCAGCTTGAGCGGGTTAGACACAGATACGCAGTATTTT.

In regard to this clonotype: A read error may account for a junction end that differs from germline. V is TRBV7-9 and J is TRBJ2-7, with no clear D. The CDR3 covers 14 residues. CDR1 and CDR2 (germline): SEHNR, FQNEAQ (reference sequence). The CDR3 DNA sequence: TGTGACAGCAGCCTTGAGGTAAACACCTACGAGCAGTACTTC. This encodes CDSSLEVNTYEQYF.

The gene calls are TRBV20-1 and TRBJ2-1; 9 nucleotides agree with TRBD2. The CDR3 spans 14 residues. The V gene end was trimmed by 3 bases and the J gene end by 6 bases; junction bases not matched to a gene: 6. In germline, CDR1 is DFQATT, CDR2 SNEGSKA (reference sequence). CDR3 in amino acids: CSARRGGGGNEQFF. The CDR3 DNA reads TGCAGTGCTAGGAGAGGCGGGGGGGGCAATGAGCAGTTCTTC.

The table lists this clonotype with many counts. This chain uses TRBV6-2 or TRBV6-3 with TRBJ1-5; the D gene is possibly TRBD1 (5 bases). Trimming removed 2 bases at V and 7 bases at J, with 18 bases between. CDR1 is MNHEY and CDR2 is SVGEGT in the germline V gene. The CDR3 contains 16 residues. The CDR3 reads CASSYESAGLWQPQHF. In DNA, the CDR3 is TGTGCCAGCAGTTACGAGTCGGCAGGGCTATGGCAGCCCCAGCATTTT.

This clonotype was detected many times. The chain combines TRBV7-2 with TRBJ2-7; D not certain. Trimming shortened V by 1 base and J by 2 bases, and 9 bases separated the two germline ends. Germline CDR1 SGHTA, CDR2 FQGNSA. The CDR3 has 14 amino acids. The CDR3 loop is CASSLVASTYEQYF. The CDR3 nucleotides read TGTGCCAGCAGCTTAGTAGCCTCGACCTACGAGCAGTACTTC.

This rearrangement joins TRBV19 to TRBJ1-5; D remains ambiguous. Germline CDR1 is LNHDA and CDR2 is SQIVND (reference sequence). The ends were cut back, 0 bases at V and 0 bases at J, with 9 bases in the middle. The CDR3 is 16 amino acids. As DNA, the CDR3 is TGTGCCAGTAGTATAGATCGGGCGCATAGCAATCAGCCCCAGCATTTT. It encodes CASSIDRAHSNQPQHF. The entire variable domain, with the rest obtained from reference TRBV19 and TRBJ1-5, is as follows: DGGITQSPKYLFRKEGQNVTLSCEQNLNHDAMYWYRQDPGQGLRLIYYSQIVNDFQKGDIAEGYSVSREKKESFPLTVTSAQKNPTAFYLCASSIDRAHSNQPQHFGDGTRLSIL.

This rearrangement joins TRBV27 to TRBJ2-7; TRBD1 agrees at 8 bases. After removal of 6 bases from V and 3 bases from J, the junction contained 7 bases not matched to a gene. CDR3 length equals 14 residues. Germline-derived CDR1 and CDR2 are MNHEY and SMNVEV (reference sequence). CDR3 residues: CASSASGTGYEQYF. The CDR3 DNA follows: TGTGCCAGCAGCGCCTCCGGGACAGGCTACGAGCAGTACTTC.

Many counts were recorded for this clonotype. The chain has TRBV6-6 and TRBJ2-1; D not resolved. The germline CDR1 and CDR2 sequences are MNHNY and SVGAGI (reference sequence). Trimming pared 0 bases from V and 9 bases from J, leaving 6 bases between. The CDR3 contains 12 residues. Written as DNA, the CDR3 is TGTGCCAGCAGTTACTCGGGAATTGAGCAGTTCTTC. Its protein is CASSYSGIEQFF.

This clonotype was seen repeatedly, ten times or more. This chain uses TRBV7-9 with TRBJ2-1; unclear D gene. Trimming cost V 1 base and J 11 bases, with 6 bases left between them. CDR3 length: 11 residues. The germline V gene has CDR1 SEHNR and CDR2 FQNEAQ (reference sequence). This chain's CDR3 is CASSLGGKQFF. In DNA, the CDR3 is TGTGCCAGCAGCTTAGGGGGAAAGCAGTTCTTC.

This clonotype was seen a few times. J is TRBJ2-7 and V is TRBV4-2, with a possible D match to TRBD1 (5 bases). This CDR3 comprises 20 residues. CDR1 and CDR2 (germline): LGHNA, YNFKEQ. Trimming cost V 1 base and J 2 bases, with 27 bases left between them. The CDR3 DNA sequence: TGTGCCAGCAGCCAAGGGTATCCAAAGTGGCGTGGGGCAACGCCCTACGAGCAGTACTTC. This codes for CASSQGYPKWRGATPYEQYF.

There are many counts of this clonotype. CDR3 protein: CASSQGRNNEQFF. CDR3 nucleotides: TGTGCCAGCAGCCAAGGCAGGAACAATGAGCAGTTCTTC. V is TRBV3-1 and J is TRBJ2-1; unclear D gene. The CDR3 is 13 residues long. CDR1 and CDR2 (germline): LGHDT, YNNKEL (reference sequence). The V end lost 1 base, the J end lost 5 bases, and 6 bases lay between the germline ends.

The V gene is TRBV6-1, the J gene TRBJ1-6; the match to TRBD1 covers 7 bases. V lost 6 bases and J lost 4; bases outside the gene matches: 9. The germline gives CDR1 MNHNS, CDR2 SASEGT. The CDR3 is 16 amino acids. In nucleotides, the CDR3 is TGTGCCAGCAGACCCTCCGGGACAGCGTATAATTCACCCCTCCACTTT. This translates into CASRPSGTAYNSPLHF.

This chain joins TRBV10-3 and TRBJ2-5; the D is unclear. Between the trimmed V and J ends, which lost 4 bases and 5 bases, there was a span of 8 bases. CDR1 is ENHRY, CDR2 SYGVKD, per germline. The CDR3 consists of 12 residues. CDR3 DNA sequence: TGTGCCATCAGTGGGACGAGGGAGACCCAGTACTTC. Protein: CAISGTRETQYF.

The chain couples TRBV14 to TRBJ2-3; D ambiguous. The V gene lost 0 bases and the J gene lost 0 bases, with 10 bases spanning the gap. This CDR3 is 16 amino acids long. Germline lookup yields CDR1 SGHDN and CDR2 FVKESK. The CDR3 is CASSQEQFTSTDTQYF. CDR3 nucleotide sequence: TGTGCCAGCAGCCAAGAGCAGTTTACTAGCACAGATACGCAGTATTTT. The variable domain in full, with the rest retrieved from reference TRBV14 and TRBJ2-3, is EAGVTQFPSHSVIEKGQTVTLRCDPISGHDNLYWYRRVMGKEIKFLLHFVKESKQDESGMPNNRFLAERTGGTYSTLKVQPAELEDSGVYFCASSQEQFTSTDTQYFGPGTRLTVL.

This clonotype has more than one count but fewer than ten. This sequence joins TRBV5-1 and TRBJ1-1; TRBD1 is a possible D gene (5 bases). Looked up from germline, CDR1 is SGHRS and CDR2 is YFSETQ. Trimming cost V 4 bases and J 2 bases, with 12 bases left between them. The CDR3 is 14 amino acids. The CDR3 is CASSGNRLNTEAFF. The CDR3 DNA sequence: TGCGCCAGCAGCGGAAACAGGTTAAACACTGAAGCTTTCTTT.

J is TRBJ2-1 and V is TRBV7-2, with D uncertain. CDR1 SGHTA and CDR2 FQGNSA come from the germline V gene. Trimming cost V 6 bases and J 8 bases, with 5 bases left between them. The CDR3 is 10 residues long. In DNA form, the CDR3 reads TGTGCCAGCAGGACTGATGAGCAGTTCTTC. This encodes CASRTDEQFF.